This T cell receptor (beta chain) was recorded in a study of T cells after yellow fever vaccination. Overall study findings and caveats: In post-booster samples, most primary-vaccination clones reappeared (approximately 95% CD4, approximately 91% CD8). Clonotypes shared by both compartments, CD4 and CD8, made up a small share.

This CDR3 is built from 11 residues. Germline CDR1 is DFQATT and CDR2 is SNEGSKA (reference sequence). V shed 6 bases and J shed 1 base, with 7 bases lying between them. This clonotype was detected a few times. Its antigen is still unknown. MiXCR, applied by TCRdb to the 5' RACE reads, yields one record per CDR3 protein. The table includes about 210,000 distinct CDR3 sequences, less than 7.5% detected once. The TCR was taken from a man younger than 40 who received the YFV17D yellow fever vaccine. Sequencing was performed on CD4+ T cells sorted from PBMCs, taken on the day of the yellow fever booster vaccination. This chain uses TRBV20-1 with TRBJ2-7; D is ambiguous. The DNA for the CDR3 is TGCAGTGCGGAACAGTCCTACGAGCAGTACTTC. It yields the protein CSAEQSYEQYF.